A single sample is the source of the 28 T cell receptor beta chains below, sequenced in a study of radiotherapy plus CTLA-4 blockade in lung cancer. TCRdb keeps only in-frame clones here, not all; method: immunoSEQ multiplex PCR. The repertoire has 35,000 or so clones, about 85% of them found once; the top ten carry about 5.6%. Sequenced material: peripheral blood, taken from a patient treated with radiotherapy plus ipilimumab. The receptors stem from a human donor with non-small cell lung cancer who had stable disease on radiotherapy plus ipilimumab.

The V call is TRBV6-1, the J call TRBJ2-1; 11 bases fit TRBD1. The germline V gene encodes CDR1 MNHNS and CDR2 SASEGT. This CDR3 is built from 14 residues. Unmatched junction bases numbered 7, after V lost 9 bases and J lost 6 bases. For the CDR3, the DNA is TGTGCCAGTGCCCGGGACAGGGGGATCAATGAGCAGTTCTTC. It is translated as CASARDRGINEQFF.

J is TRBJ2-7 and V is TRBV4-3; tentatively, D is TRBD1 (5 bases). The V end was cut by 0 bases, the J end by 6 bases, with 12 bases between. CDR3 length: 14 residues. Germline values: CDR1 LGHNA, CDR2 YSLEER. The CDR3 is CASSQDGAGREQYF. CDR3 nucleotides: TGCGCCAGCAGCCAAGATGGGGCAGGGCGCGAGCAGTACTTC.

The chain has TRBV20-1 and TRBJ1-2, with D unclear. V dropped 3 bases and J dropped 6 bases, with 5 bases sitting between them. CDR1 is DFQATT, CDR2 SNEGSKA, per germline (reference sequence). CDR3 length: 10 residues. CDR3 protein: CSASFNGYTF. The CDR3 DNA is TGCAGTGCTAGTTTCAATGGCTACACCTTC.

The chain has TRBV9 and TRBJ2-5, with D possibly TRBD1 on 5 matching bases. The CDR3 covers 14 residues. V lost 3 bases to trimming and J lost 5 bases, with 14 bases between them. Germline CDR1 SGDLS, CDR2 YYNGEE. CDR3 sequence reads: CASSAFRGPETQYF. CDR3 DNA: TGTGCCAGCAGCGCGTTTAGGGGTCCGGAGACCCAGTACTTC.

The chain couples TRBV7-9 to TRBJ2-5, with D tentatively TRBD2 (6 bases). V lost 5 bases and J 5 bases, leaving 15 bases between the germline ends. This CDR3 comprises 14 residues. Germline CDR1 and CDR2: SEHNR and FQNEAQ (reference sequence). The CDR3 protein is CASSRRTTGETQYF. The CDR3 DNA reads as TGTGCCAGCAGCAGACGGACTACTGGGGAGACCCAGTACTTC.

CDR3 DNA: TGCGCCAGCAGCTTGCGGGTTAGAGATACGCAGTATTTT. Protein sequence: CASSLRVRDTQYF. The chain couples TRBV5-1 to TRBJ2-3, with D hard to call. Germline values: CDR1 SGHRS, CDR2 YFSETQ. V lost 1 base and J lost 5, with 8 bases in between. The CDR3 spans 13 residues.

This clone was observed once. CDR3 amino acids: CASSSRTGSNEQFF. In nucleotides, the CDR3 is TGTGCCAGCAGTTCCAGGACAGGATCAAATGAGCAGTTCTTC. This chain joins TRBV6-1 and TRBJ2-1; 7 positions match TRBD1. The CDR3 is 14 residues long. Unmatched junction bases numbered 8, after V lost 5 bases and J lost 7 bases. CDR1 is MNHNS and CDR2 is SASEGT in the germline V gene.

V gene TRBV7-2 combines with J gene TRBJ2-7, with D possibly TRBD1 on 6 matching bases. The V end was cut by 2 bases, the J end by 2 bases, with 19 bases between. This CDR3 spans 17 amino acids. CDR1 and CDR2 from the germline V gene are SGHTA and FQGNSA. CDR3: CASSLQSRGSHPYEQYF. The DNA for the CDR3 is TGTGCCAGCAGCTTACAGAGCAGGGGATCTCATCCCTACGAGCAGTACTTC.

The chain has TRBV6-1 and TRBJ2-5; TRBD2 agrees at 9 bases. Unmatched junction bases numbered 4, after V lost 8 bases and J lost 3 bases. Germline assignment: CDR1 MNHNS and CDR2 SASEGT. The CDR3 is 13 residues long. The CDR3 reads CASEASGEETQYF. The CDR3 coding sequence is TGTGCCAGCGAGGCTAGCGGGGAAGAGACCCAGTACTTC.

DNA for the CDR3: TGTGCCAGCAGCGTAAGGAACGCGGCGGGGAATGAGCAGTTCTTC. This codes for CASSVRNAAGNEQFF. V is TRBV9 and J is TRBJ2-1; tentative D call: TRBD2 (6 bases). V gave up 1 base and J gave up 7 bases, with 15 bases separating them. Germline V lookup: CDR1 SGDLS, CDR2 YYNGEE. CDR3 length: 15 residues.

The CDR3, as DNA: TGTGCCAGCAGACCAGCGGGAGGCTACGAGCAGTACTTC. Translating gives CASRPAGGYEQYF. This rearrangement joins TRBV2 to TRBJ2-7, with TRBD2 matching over 9 bases. The CDR3 is made up of 13 amino acids. V was pared by 6 bases and J by 3 bases, with 3 bases of the junction left unmatched. Germline CDR1 reads SNHLY; CDR2 reads FYNNEI.

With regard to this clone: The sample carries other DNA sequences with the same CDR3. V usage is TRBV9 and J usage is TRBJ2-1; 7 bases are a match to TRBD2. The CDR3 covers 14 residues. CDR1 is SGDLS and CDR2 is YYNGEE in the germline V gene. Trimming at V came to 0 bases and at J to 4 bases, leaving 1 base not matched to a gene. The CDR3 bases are TGTGCCAGCAGCGTAGGGGGGGGATACAATGAGCAGTTCTTC. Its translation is CASSVGGGYNEQFF.

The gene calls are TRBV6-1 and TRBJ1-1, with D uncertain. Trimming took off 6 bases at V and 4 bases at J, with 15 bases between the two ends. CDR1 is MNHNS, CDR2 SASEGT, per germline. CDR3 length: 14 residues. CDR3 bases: TGTGCCAGCAGCCCTGAGGTTACGGTCACTGAAGCTTTCTTT. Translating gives CASSPEVTVTEAFF.

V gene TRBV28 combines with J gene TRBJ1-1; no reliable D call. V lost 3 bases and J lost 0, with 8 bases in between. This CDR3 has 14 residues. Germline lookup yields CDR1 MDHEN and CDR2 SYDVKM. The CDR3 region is CASSLVSVNTEAFF. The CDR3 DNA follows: TGTGCCAGCAGTTTGGTTTCGGTGAACACTGAAGCTTTCTTT.

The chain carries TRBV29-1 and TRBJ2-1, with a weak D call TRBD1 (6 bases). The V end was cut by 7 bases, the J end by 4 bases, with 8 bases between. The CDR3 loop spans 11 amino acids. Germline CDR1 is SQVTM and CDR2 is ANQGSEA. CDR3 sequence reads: CSGTVYNEQFF. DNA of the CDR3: TGCAGCGGGACAGTTTACAATGAGCAGTTCTTC.

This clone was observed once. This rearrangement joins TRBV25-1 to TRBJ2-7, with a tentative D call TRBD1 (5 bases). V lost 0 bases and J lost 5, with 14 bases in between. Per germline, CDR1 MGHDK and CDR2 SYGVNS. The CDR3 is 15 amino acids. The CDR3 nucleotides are TGTGCCAGCAGTGAATACGTAGGGGCTGGGGACGAGCAGTACTTC. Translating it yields CASSEYVGAGDEQYF.

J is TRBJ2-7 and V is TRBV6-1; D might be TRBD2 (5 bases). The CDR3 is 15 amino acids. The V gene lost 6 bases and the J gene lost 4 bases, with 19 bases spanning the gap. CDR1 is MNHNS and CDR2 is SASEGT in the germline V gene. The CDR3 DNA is TGTGCCAGCAGGAGAGAGGGTCTCCGCGGGTACGAGCAGTACTTC. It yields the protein CASRREGLRGYEQYF.

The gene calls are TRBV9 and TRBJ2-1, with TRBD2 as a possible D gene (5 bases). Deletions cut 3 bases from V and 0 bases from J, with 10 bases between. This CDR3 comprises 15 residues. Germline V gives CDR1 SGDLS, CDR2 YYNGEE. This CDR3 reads CASSASGRSYNEQFF. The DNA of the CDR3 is TGTGCCAGCAGCGCCAGCGGCCGCTCCTACAATGAGCAGTTCTTC.

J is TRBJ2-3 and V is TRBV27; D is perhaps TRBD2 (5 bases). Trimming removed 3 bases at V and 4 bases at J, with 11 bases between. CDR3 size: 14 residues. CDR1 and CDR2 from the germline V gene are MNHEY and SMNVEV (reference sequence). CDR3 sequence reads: CASSLGMGADTQYF. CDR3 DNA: TGTGCCAGCAGTTTGGGTATGGGAGCAGATACGCAGTATTTT.

CDR3 residues: CASTAPGQGDASYGYTF. The CDR3 nucleotides read TGTGCCAGCACCGCCCCGGGACAGGGGGACGCCAGCTATGGCTACACCTTC. The chain has TRBV28 and TRBJ1-2; the match to TRBD1 covers 11 bases. CDR1 MDHEN and CDR2 SYDVKM come from the germline V gene. CDR3 length: 17 amino acids. J gave up 4 bases and V 7 bases, and 14 bases lay outside the gene matches.

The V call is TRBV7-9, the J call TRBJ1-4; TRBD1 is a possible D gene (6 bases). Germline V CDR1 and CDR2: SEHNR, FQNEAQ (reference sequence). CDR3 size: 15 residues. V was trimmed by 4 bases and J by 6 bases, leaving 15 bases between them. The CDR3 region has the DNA TGTGCCAGCAGCTCCATACAGGGAACGGATGAAAAACTGTTTTTT. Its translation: CASSSIQGTDEKLFF.

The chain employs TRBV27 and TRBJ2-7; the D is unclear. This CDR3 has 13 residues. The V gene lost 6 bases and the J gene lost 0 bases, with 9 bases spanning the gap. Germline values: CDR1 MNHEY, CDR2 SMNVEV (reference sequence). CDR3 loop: CASRPGSSYEQYF. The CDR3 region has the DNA TGTGCCAGCAGACCAGGCAGCTCCTACGAGCAGTACTTC.

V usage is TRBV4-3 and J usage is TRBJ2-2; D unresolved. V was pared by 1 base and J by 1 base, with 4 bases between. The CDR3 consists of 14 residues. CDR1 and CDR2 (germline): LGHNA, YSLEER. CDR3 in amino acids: CASSQAGNTGELFF. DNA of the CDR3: TGCGCCAGCAGCCAAGCCGGGAACACCGGGGAGCTGTTTTTT.

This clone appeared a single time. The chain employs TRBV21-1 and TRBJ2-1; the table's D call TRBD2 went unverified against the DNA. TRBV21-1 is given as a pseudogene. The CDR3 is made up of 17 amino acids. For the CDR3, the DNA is TGTGCCAGCAGGTCGGGACTAGCTACACATTCCGACAATGAGCAGTTCTTC. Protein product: CASRSGLATHSDNEQFF.

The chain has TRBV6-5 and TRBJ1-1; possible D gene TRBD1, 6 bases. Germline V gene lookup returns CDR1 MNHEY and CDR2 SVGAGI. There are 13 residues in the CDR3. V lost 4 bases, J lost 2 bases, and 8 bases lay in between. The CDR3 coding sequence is TGTGCCAGCAGTTGGGACACCAACACTGAAGCTTTCTTT. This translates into CASSWDTNTEAFF.

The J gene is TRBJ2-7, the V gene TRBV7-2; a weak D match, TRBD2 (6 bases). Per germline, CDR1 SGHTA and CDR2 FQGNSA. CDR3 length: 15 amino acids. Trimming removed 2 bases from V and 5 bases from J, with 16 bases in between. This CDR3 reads CASSLRDFLRDEQYF. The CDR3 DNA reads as TGTGCCAGCAGCTTACGGGACTTCCTTAGGGACGAGCAGTACTTC.

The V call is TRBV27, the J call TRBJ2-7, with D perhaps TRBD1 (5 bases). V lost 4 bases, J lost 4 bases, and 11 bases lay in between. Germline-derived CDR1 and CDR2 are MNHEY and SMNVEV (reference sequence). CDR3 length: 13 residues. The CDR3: CASSSLTGYEQYF. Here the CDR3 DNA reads TGTGCCAGCAGTTCATTAACAGGTTACGAGCAGTACTTC.

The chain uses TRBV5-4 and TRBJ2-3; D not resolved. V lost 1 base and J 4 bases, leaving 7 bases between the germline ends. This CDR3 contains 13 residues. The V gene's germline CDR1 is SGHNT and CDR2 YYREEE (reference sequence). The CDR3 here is CASSLLASDTQYF. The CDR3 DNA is TGTGCCAGCAGCTTGTTAGCATCAGATACGCAGTATTTT. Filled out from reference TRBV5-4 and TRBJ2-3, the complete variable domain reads ETGVTQSPTHLIKTRGQQVTLRCSSQSGHNTVSWYQQALGQGPQFIFQYYREEENGRGNFPPRFSGLQFPNYSSELNVNALELDDSALYLCASSLLASDTQYFGPGTRLTVL.